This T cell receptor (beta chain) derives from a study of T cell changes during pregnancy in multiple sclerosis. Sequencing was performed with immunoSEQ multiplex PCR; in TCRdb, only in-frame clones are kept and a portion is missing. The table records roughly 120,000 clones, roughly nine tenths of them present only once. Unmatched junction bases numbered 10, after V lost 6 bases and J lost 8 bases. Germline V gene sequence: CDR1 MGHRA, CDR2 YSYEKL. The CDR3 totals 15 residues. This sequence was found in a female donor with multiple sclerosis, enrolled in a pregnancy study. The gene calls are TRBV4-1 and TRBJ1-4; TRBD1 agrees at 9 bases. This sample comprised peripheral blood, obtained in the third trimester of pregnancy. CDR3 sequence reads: CASSYNRGQEEKLFF. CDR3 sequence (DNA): TGCGCCAGCAGTTATAACAGGGGGCAAGAGGAAAAACTGTTTTTT.